The clone carrying this TCR beta chain occurred once. Antigen specificity is unknown. The record originates from a study of T cell responses to AZD1222 COVID-19 vaccine. The study, taken as a whole, reports: Donors were chiefly white British, with a greater number of females, and clonal diversity was perhaps underestimated.

Germline values: CDR1 MNHEY, CDR2 SVGAGI. The CDR3 has 15 residues. Trimming stripped 0 bases from V and 7 bases from J, with 13 bases between. Analysis merged second doses at about 4 or about 12 weeks. Assay used: immunoSEQ multiplex PCR; TCRdb lists only in-frame clones, some missing. The sample lists 120,000 to 150,000 clones, 92% occurring once. The chain combines TRBV6-5 with TRBJ1-5; D perhaps matches TRBD1 (5 bases). The clonotype originates from an adult who received the AZD1222 COVID-19 vaccine. The sample was peripheral blood, taken 28 days after the second AZD1222 dose. CDR3 residues: CASSYSQGTGQPQHF. In DNA, the CDR3 is TGTGCCAGCAGTTACTCGCAGGGAACGGGCCAGCCCCAGCATTTT.